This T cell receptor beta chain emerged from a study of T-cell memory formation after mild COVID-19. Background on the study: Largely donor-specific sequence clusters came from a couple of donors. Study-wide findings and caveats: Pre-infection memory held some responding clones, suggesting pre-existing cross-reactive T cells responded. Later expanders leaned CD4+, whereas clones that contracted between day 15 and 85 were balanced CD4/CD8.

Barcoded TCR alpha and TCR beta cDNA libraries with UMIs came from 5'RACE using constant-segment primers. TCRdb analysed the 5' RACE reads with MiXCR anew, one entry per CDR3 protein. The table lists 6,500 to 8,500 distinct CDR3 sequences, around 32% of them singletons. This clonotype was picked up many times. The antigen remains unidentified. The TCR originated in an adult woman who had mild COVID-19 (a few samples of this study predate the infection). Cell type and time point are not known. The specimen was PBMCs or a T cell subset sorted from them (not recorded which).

CDR3 residues: CASNRHRGSGNTGELFF. The CDR3 DNA reads as TGTGCCAGCAACCGACACCGAGGTTCGGGTAACACCGGGGAGCTGTTTTTT. This rearrangement joins TRBV2 to TRBJ2-2; unclear D gene. The V end lost 7 bases, the J end lost 2 bases, and 20 bases lay between the germline ends. The length of the CDR3 is 17 residues. Germline V lookup: CDR1 SNHLY, CDR2 FYNNEI. Complete variable domain (other parts from reference TRBV2 and TRBJ2-2): EPEVTQTPSHQVTQMGQEVILRCVPISNHLYFYWYRQILGQKVEFLVSFYNNEISEKSEIFDDQFSVERPDGSNFTLKIRSTKLEDSAMYFCASNRHRGSGNTGELFFGEGSRLTVL.